Listed here are 25 T cell receptor beta chains from one sample, sequenced in a study of T cell changes during pregnancy in multiple sclerosis. Produced via immunoSEQ multiplex PCR; TCRdb's table is partial and in-frame only. The sample has 55,000 to 85,000 clones, 94% seen once; the top ten hold more than 0.45%. The source was peripheral blood, collected in the third trimester of pregnancy. The receptors shown here come from a female donor with multiple sclerosis, enrolled in a pregnancy study.

The chain couples TRBV25-1 to TRBJ2-3, with 8 positions matching TRBD2. This CDR3 has 14 amino acids. The V gene end was trimmed by 5 bases and the J gene end by 1 base; junction bases not matched to a gene: 2. Germline CDR1 is MGHDK and CDR2 is SYGVNS. This CDR3 is CASSTTSGTDTQYF. The CDR3 nucleotides are TGTGCCAGCAGTACGACTAGCGGCACAGATACGCAGTATTTT.

The CDR3 sequence: CASSQGVTANPGAAWGYTF. The CDR3 coding sequence is TGCGCCAGCAGCCAAGGGGTTACGGCAAACCCTGGGGCAGCTTGGGGCTACACCTTC. This rearrangement joins TRBV4-3 to TRBJ1-2; a weak D match, TRBD1 (5 bases). V was pared by 1 base and J by 8 bases, with 29 bases between. CDR1 is LGHNA and CDR2 is YSLEER in the germline V gene. The CDR3 is 19 residues long.

The table lists this clone with a count of one. The chain is built from TRBV7-2 and TRBJ1-1, with TRBD1 as a possible D gene (6 bases). The CDR3 runs to 17 residues. From germline, CDR1 is SGHTA and CDR2 FQGNSA. Trimming took off 5 bases at V and 2 bases at J, with 21 bases between the two ends. The CDR3 protein is CASSLNGRGLPNTEAFF. The DNA of the CDR3 is TGTGCCAGCAGCCTCAACGGGCGGGGGCTACCTAACACTGAAGCTTTCTTT.

The chain uses TRBV6-5 and TRBJ1-4; D is unclear. There are 14 residues in the CDR3. V was cut by 5 bases and J by 6 bases, with 13 bases left in between. Looked up from germline, CDR1 is MNHEY and CDR2 is SVGAGI. The CDR3 spells CASSESHGDEKLFF. The CDR3 nucleotides read TGTGCCAGCAGTGAGTCCCACGGAGATGAAAAACTGTTTTTT.

The chain has TRBV5-5 and TRBJ2-2, with D maybe TRBD2 (6 bases). V gave up 1 base and J gave up 4 bases, with 14 bases separating them. This CDR3 is 16 amino acids long. Germline V lookup: CDR1 SGHKS, CDR2 YYEKEE (reference sequence). DNA of the CDR3: TGTGCCAGCAGCTTGAACGCGGGGCTGGGCACCGGGGAGCTGTTTTTT. Protein sequence: CASSLNAGLGTGELFF.

A remark on this clone: The same CDR3 can be traced to other DNA sequences in this sample. The chain employs TRBV29-1 and TRBJ1-1, with TRBD1 matching 8 bases. CDR1 SQVTM and CDR2 ANQGSEA come from the germline V gene. CDR3 size: 12 residues. The V segment lost 7 bases and the J segment 5 bases; nucleotides outside the gene matches: 6. CDR3 in DNA: TGCAGCGGCGGACAGGGAGGTACTGAAGCTTTCTTT. Protein sequence: CSGGQGGTEAFF.

This rearrangement joins TRBV20-1 to TRBJ2-1, with no clear D. CDR3 size: 10 residues. Trimming removed 5 bases from V and 6 bases from J, with 5 bases in between. Germline lookup yields CDR1 DFQATT and CDR2 SNEGSKA (reference sequence). Here the CDR3 DNA reads TGCAGTGCTTCGTTCAATGAGCAGTTCTTC. This codes for CSASFNEQFF.

The chain links TRBV2 to TRBJ2-7, with D uncertain. Germline V gene data show CDR1 as SNHLY and CDR2 as FYNNEI. This CDR3 contains 13 residues. Trimming removed 1 base at V and 0 bases at J, with 4 bases between. Written as DNA, the CDR3 is TGTGCCAGCAGTGAAGACGGCTCCTACGAGCAGTACTTC. Translation gives CASSEDGSYEQYF.

V gene TRBV7-3 combines with J gene TRBJ2-3; D may be TRBD2 (5 bases). V was clipped by 1 base and J by 5 bases, with 13 bases between them. The CDR3 spans 15 residues. Germline assignment: CDR1 SGHTA and CDR2 FQGTGA. This CDR3 is CASSLNPGSGDTQYF. CDR3 nucleotide sequence: TGTGCCAGCAGCTTAAATCCGGGCAGCGGAGATACGCAGTATTTT.

The chain uses TRBV20-1 and TRBJ2-7; a weak D match, TRBD1 (5 bases). V lost 3 bases to trimming and J lost 11 bases, with 14 bases between them. The CDR3 length is 11 residues. CDR1 and CDR2 (germline): DFQATT, SNEGSKA (reference sequence). In nucleotides, the CDR3 is TGCAGTGCTAGGGCCGGGCCAGGGAAGTACTTC. It is translated as CSARAGPGKYF.

CDR3 sequence: CSVVARRETQYF. The CDR3 DNA reads TGCAGCGTTGTAGCCCGGCGGGAGACCCAGTACTTC. V is TRBV29-1 and J is TRBJ2-5; D is undetermined. Germline V CDR1 and CDR2: SQVTM, ANQGSEA. The CDR3 contains 12 residues. Between the trimmed V and J ends, which lost 4 bases and 5 bases, there was a span of 11 bases.

Only one count was recorded for this clone. The genes are TRBV7-9 and TRBJ1-6; 9 bases agree with TRBD1. Trimming cost V 5 bases and J 8 bases; bases outside gene matches: 10. CDR1 SEHNR and CDR2 FQNEAQ come from the germline V gene (reference sequence). The CDR3 contains 16 residues. CDR3 amino acids: CASSQGQGLLHSPLHF. In DNA, the CDR3 is TGTGCCAGCAGCCAGGGACAGGGCCTTCTTCATTCACCCCTCCACTTT.

Regarding this clone: Its ends do not fully match the called genes, so a read error is possible. The V call is TRBV7-7, the J call TRBJ2-1, with TRBD1 matching 9 bases. CDR3 length: 13 amino acids. Germline lookup yields CDR1 SSHAT and CDR2 FNYEAQ (reference sequence). The CDR3 bases are TGTGCTAGCAGCTTATCAACAGGGGGCCTGCAGTTCTTC. This translates into CASSLSTGGLQFF.

The rearrangement links TRBV11-3 to TRBJ2-2; D is perhaps TRBD2 (5 bases). Germline CDR1 and CDR2: SGHNT and YENEEA. The CDR3 consists of 16 residues. V dropped 5 bases and J dropped 0 bases, with 13 bases sitting between them. The CDR3 region has the DNA TGTGCCAGCAGCGAGGGTCCGTTCGCGAACACCGGGGAGCTGTTTTTT. Translation gives CASSEGPFANTGELFF.

The chain employs TRBV18 and TRBJ1-1; D call uncertain. Germline loops: CDR1 KGHSH, CDR2 LQKENI. CDR3 length: 10 residues. V lost 5 bases to trimming and J lost 5 bases, with 3 bases between them. CDR3 protein: CASSVTEAFF. In nucleotides, the CDR3 is TGTGCCAGCTCAGTAACTGAAGCTTTCTTT.

The rearrangement uses TRBV11-2 and TRBJ2-7; 8 nucleotides align to TRBD1. Germline assignment: CDR1 SGHAT and CDR2 FQNNGV. CDR3 length: 16 amino acids. Trimming removed 2 bases from V and 1 base from J; junction bases left unmatched: 7. The CDR3 here is CASSLPLTGVSYEQYF. The CDR3 DNA reads TGTGCCAGCAGCTTACCTTTGACAGGGGTTTCCTACGAGCAGTACTTC.

The chain carries TRBV7-2 and TRBJ2-2, with D maybe TRBD1 (6 bases). In germline, CDR1 is SGHTA, CDR2 FQGNSA. This CDR3 comprises 15 residues. Trimming left V 6 bases short and J 6 bases short, with 17 bases between. The CDR3 sequence is CASRDTGSDAGELFF. The CDR3, as DNA: TGTGCCAGCAGGGATACAGGGAGTGATGCCGGGGAGCTGTTTTTT.

The table lists this clone with a count of one. The J gene is TRBJ2-1, the V gene TRBV6-5; 7 bases fit TRBD2. With 4 bases clipped from V and 0 bases from J, the junction kept 3 bases outside the gene matches. Germline CDR1 is MNHEY and CDR2 is SVGAGI. The CDR3 consists of 15 residues. CDR3 loop: CASSSGDYSYNEQFF. In nucleotides, the CDR3 is TGTGCCAGCAGTTCCGGGGACTACTCCTACAATGAGCAGTTCTTC.

This chain connects TRBV6-1 to TRBJ2-7; tentative D call: TRBD2 (6 bases). Germline-derived CDR1 and CDR2 are MNHNS and SASEGT. The V end lost 3 bases, the J end lost 0 bases, and 15 bases lay between the germline ends. The length of the CDR3 is 16 residues. The CDR3 nucleotides are TGTGCCAGCAGTGACTTCGTCGGGGGTCCCTCCTACGAGCAGTACTTC. As protein: CASSDFVGGPSYEQYF.

The rearrangement joins TRBV5-5 to TRBJ2-7; D not certain. The CDR3 loop spans 15 amino acids. Trimming took off 2 bases at V and 4 bases at J, with 16 bases between the two ends. The germline gives CDR1 SGHKS, CDR2 YYEKEE (reference sequence). DNA for the CDR3: TGTGCCAGCAGCTTTTTCTCTGGCTCCCATTACGAGCAGTACTTC. As protein: CASSFFSGSHYEQYF.

In this sample, this clone turned up once. Mismatch with germline at one junction end may stem from a read error. The chain couples TRBV19 to TRBJ2-3, with 16 bases lining up with TRBD2. The CDR3 runs 20 residues. Germline-derived CDR1 and CDR2 are LNHDA and SQIVND (reference sequence). The CDR3: CASSIVPPGLAGGGTYTQYF. For the CDR3, the DNA is TGTGCCAGTAGTATAGTCCCACCGGGACTAGCGGGGGGGGGCACATATACGCAGTATTTT.

The gene calls are TRBV29-1 and TRBJ2-7; D is uncertain. The V end lost 5 bases, the J end lost 3 bases, and 11 bases lay between the germline ends. CDR3 length: 12 residues. In germline, CDR1 is SQVTM, CDR2 ANQGSEA. CDR3 sequence reads: CSVQASIYEQYF. CDR3 DNA sequence: TGCAGCGTTCAGGCCAGTATCTACGAGCAGTACTTC.

V usage is TRBV7-2 and J usage is TRBJ2-6; D might be TRBD2 (7 bases). V lost 7 bases and J lost 1, with 20 bases in between. CDR1 is SGHTA and CDR2 is FQGNSA in the germline V gene. The CDR3 totals 18 residues. CDR3 loop: CASTHRGRGLSGANVLTF. The DNA of the CDR3 is TGTGCCAGCACCCATCGGGGGAGGGGGTTGTCTGGGGCCAACGTCCTGACTTTC.

The J gene is TRBJ1-1, the V gene TRBV25-1; 7 bases align to TRBD1. The CDR3 covers 16 residues. The V segment lost 3 bases and the J segment 1 base; nucleotides outside the gene matches: 8. CDR1 MGHDK and CDR2 SYGVNS come from the germline V gene. The CDR3 here is CASSERGRGGNTEAFF. CDR3 nucleotides: TGTGCCAGCAGTGAGAGGGGGCGAGGGGGGAACACTGAAGCTTTCTTT.

The chain employs TRBV27 and TRBJ1-1, with D uncertain. V lost 4 bases and J 1 base, leaving 7 bases between the germline ends. CDR1 and CDR2 (germline): MNHEY, SMNVEV (reference sequence). The CDR3 has 13 residues. In DNA form, the CDR3 reads TGTGCCAGCAGTTCCGGGTCGAACACTGAAGCTTTCTTT. Translating gives CASSSGSNTEAFF.